This TCR beta chain was identified during a study of blood T cell repertoires in COVID-19. In assigning cohorts, the study relied on participant-reported clinical history. There are a few counts of this clone. Study processing details: Cell counts per sample came from amplifying reference gene primers. The protocol was immunoSEQ multiplex PCR, while the TCRdb copy is restricted to in-frame clones and leaves out a portion. Clonal size and the V and J genes are those of that table, whereas D and trimming came from the DNA. The sample has some 350,000 clones, around 87% seen once; the top ten hold approximately 5%. The sequenced sample was PBMCs or T cells enriched from blood (not recorded which). The clonotype was recovered from a woman in her twenties or thirties who had recovered from COVID-19.

CDR3 region: CARRARPQNEQFF. CDR3 DNA: TGTGCCAGGAGGGCTAGACCTCAAAATGAGCAGTTCTTC. The chain carries TRBV7-3 and TRBJ2-1; D perhaps matches TRBD2 (5 bases). The CDR3 has 13 residues. Germline V CDR1 and CDR2: SGHTA, FQGTGA. The germline V and J ends were trimmed by 9 bases and 7 bases, with 16 bases remaining between them.